The 19 T cell receptor beta chains presented below share a single source sample, sequenced in a study of T cells in Graves' hyperthyroidism and ophthalmopathy. RNA transcripts served as the template for amplifying TCR beta CDR3 regions. The HTBI primer set served for first-round RT-PCR of the TCR CDR3. Via MiXCR, TCRdb re-called the multiplex PCR reads, giving one row per CDR3 protein. The repertoire includes 620,000 or so distinct CDR3 sequences, approximately 14% of them detected once, and about an eighth sits in the top ten. Sequencing was performed on blood. The receptors stem from a woman in her fifties or sixties with Graves' ophthalmopathy.

This clonotype was seen at least ten times. The gene calls are TRBV5-5 and TRBJ2-7; TRBD1 might be the D (5 bases). Per the germline V gene, CDR1 is SGHKS and CDR2 is YYEKEE (reference sequence). This CDR3 comprises 15 residues. Trimming cost V 2 bases and J 1 base, with 13 bases left between them. CDR3 amino acids: CASSFNPGWSYEQYF. The CDR3 nucleotides read TGTGCCAGCAGCTTTAACCCAGGGTGGTCCTACGAGCAGTACTTC.

This clonotype came up once. This chain connects TRBV6-1 to TRBJ1-2; 7 bases fit TRBD1. The CDR3 has 13 amino acids. Germline CDR1 and CDR2: MNHNS and SASEGT. J gave up 4 bases and V 8 bases, and 7 bases lay outside the gene matches. DNA for the CDR3: TGTGCCAGCCAGGGGGGGGCCCCCTATGGCTACACCTTC. Translated, it gives CASQGGAPYGYTF.

This clonotype was found a few times. The rearrangement uses TRBV9 and TRBJ2-5, with 16 bases aligning to TRBD2. The ends lost 4 bases at V and 4 bases at J; junction bases unmatched: 10. Germline lookup yields CDR1 SGDLS and CDR2 YYNGEE. The CDR3 is 18 residues long. As DNA, the CDR3 is TGTGCCAGCAGCATATCCGGGACTAGCGGGAGGGTTGGAGAGACCCAGTACTTC. Translating it yields CASSISGTSGRVGETQYF.

This clonotype was found many times. The chain is built from TRBV20-1 and TRBJ1-1; D gene unclear. Trimming took off 4 bases at V and 0 bases at J, with 9 bases between the two ends. The CDR3 sequence is 13 residues long. CDR1 and CDR2 from the germline V gene are DFQATT and SNEGSKA (reference sequence). This chain's CDR3 is CSAIGQMNTEAFF. CDR3 bases: TGCAGTGCTATAGGTCAGATGAACACTGAAGCTTTCTTT.

V usage is TRBV12-3 or TRBV12-4 and J usage is TRBJ2-2; D unresolved. Between the trimmed V and J ends, which lost 2 bases and 7 bases, there was a span of 11 bases. The CDR3 is 14 amino acids. The CDR3 here is CASSLTGSGGELFF. DNA of the CDR3: TGTGCCAGCAGTTTAACCGGATCGGGCGGGGAGCTGTTTTTT.

This chain uses TRBV19 with TRBJ2-1; 7 positions match TRBD2. The CDR3 length is 15 residues. V trimming: 1 base; J trimming: 10 bases; junction bases outside the gene matches: 10. CDR1 is LNHDA, CDR2 SQIVND, per germline (reference sequence). The CDR3 nucleotides are TGTGCCAGTAGTATAGGTGGGGGGAGGGCAGGAGAGCAGTTCTTC. Amino acids: CASSIGGGRAGEQFF.

Ten or more counts support this clonotype. The V gene is TRBV7-6, the J gene TRBJ2-7; D gene ambiguous. The CDR3 has 14 residues. The V gene's germline CDR1 is SGHVS and CDR2 FNYEAQ. Trimming stripped 2 bases from V and 4 bases from J, with 12 bases between. The CDR3 loop is CASSLSELGYEQYF. DNA for the CDR3: TGTGCCAGCAGCTTAAGTGAGTTGGGGTACGAGCAGTACTTC.

The chain carries TRBV24-1 and TRBJ1-2, with D possibly being TRBD1 (5 bases). The CDR3 extends over 14 amino acids. Germline V lookup: CDR1 KGHDR, CDR2 SFDVKD. The V and J ends lost 4 bases and 5 bases respectively, with 13 bases between them. The CDR3 nucleotides are TGTGCCACCAGTGAACCGGGACGGAATTATGGCTACACCTTC. This encodes CATSEPGRNYGYTF.

The chain uses TRBV4-2 and TRBJ2-3; D remains unclear. The germline gives CDR1 LGHNA, CDR2 YNFKEQ. The CDR3 covers 15 residues. Between the trimmed V and J ends, which lost 1 base and 0 bases, there was a span of 8 bases. DNA for the CDR3: TGTGCCAGCAGCCAAGTCCCCGGTAGCACAGATACGCAGTATTTT. Translation gives CASSQVPGSTDTQYF.

This chain connects TRBV18 to TRBJ2-1; D is undetermined. Looked up from germline, CDR1 is KGHSH and CDR2 is LQKENI. V lost 0 bases, J lost 6 bases, and 6 bases lay in between. The CDR3 extends over 13 amino acids. The chain's CDR3 is CASSPPRVNEQFF. The CDR3 coding sequence is TGTGCCAGCTCACCACCTCGCGTCAATGAGCAGTTCTTC.

Worth noting for this clonotype: A read error may explain this, as a much larger clone is one base away. This chain connects TRBV7-2 to TRBJ2-1; D is tentatively TRBD1 or TRBD2 (5 bases each). Germline lookup yields CDR1 SGHTA and CDR2 FQGNSA. The germline V and J ends were trimmed by 0 bases and 10 bases, with 16 bases remaining between them. The CDR3 extends over 15 amino acids. CDR3 amino acids: CASSLAGDPVYEQFF. In nucleotides, the CDR3 is TGTGCCAGCAGCTTAGCGGGGGACCCCGTCTACGAGCAGTTCTTC.

At least ten counts were recorded for this clonotype. The rearrangement links TRBV6-2 or TRBV6-3 to TRBJ1-1, with 7 bases fitting TRBD1. Germline V gene data show CDR1 as MNHEY and CDR2 as SVGEGT. This CDR3 spans 15 amino acids. J lost 1 base, V lost 4 bases, and 6 bases had no gene match. The CDR3 spells CASSFARTGNTEAFF. CDR3 bases: TGTGCCAGCAGTTTCGCCCGGACAGGGAACACTGAAGCTTTCTTT.

This clonotype was counted many times. V gene TRBV12-3 or TRBV12-4 combines with J gene TRBJ2-5; 13 bases align to TRBD2. The V gene end was trimmed by 5 bases and the J gene end by 4 bases; junction bases not matched to a gene: 10. The CDR3 totals 17 residues. The CDR3 is CASSPRTSGSFLETQYF. The CDR3 nucleotides read TGTGCCAGCAGTCCTCGGACTAGCGGGAGTTTCTTAGAGACCCAGTACTTC.

At least ten counts were recorded for this clonotype. The V call is TRBV6-2 or TRBV6-3, the J call TRBJ2-1, with D maybe TRBD2 (6 bases). The V gene lost 4 bases and the J gene lost 15 bases, with 19 bases spanning the gap. From germline, CDR1 is MNHEY and CDR2 SVGEGT. CDR3 size: 13 residues. The CDR3 is CASSFGGPMSRFF. The CDR3 DNA reads as TGTGCCAGCAGTTTCGGAGGGCCGATGAGCCGGTTCTTC.

At least ten counts were recorded for this clonotype. This chain uses TRBV28 with TRBJ2-5, with TRBD2 matching over 15 bases. This CDR3 has 21 residues. Trimming at V came to 3 bases and at J to 0 bases, leaving 14 bases not matched to a gene. The germline gives CDR1 MDHEN, CDR2 SYDVKM. CDR3 coding DNA: TGTGCCAGCAGTTTTCCCGGACTAGCGGGAGGGTGGGGCATACACCAAGAGACCCAGTACTTC. Protein: CASSFPGLAGGWGIHQETQYF.

This clonotype occurred many times. The rearrangement uses TRBV9 and TRBJ1-1; the match to TRBD1 covers 7 bases. The ends lost 3 bases at V and 6 bases at J; junction bases unmatched: 2. This CDR3 has 12 residues. The V gene's germline CDR1 is SGDLS and CDR2 YYNGEE. CDR3 sequence (DNA): TGTGCCAGCAGCGCAACAGGGGCTGAAGCTTTCTTT. As protein: CASSATGAEAFF.

The chain carries TRBV9 and TRBJ2-1; D remains unclear. CDR3 length: 13 amino acids. Germline CDR1 is SGDLS and CDR2 is YYNGEE. Trimming cost V 0 bases and J 3 bases, with 4 bases left between them. CDR3 protein: CASSVGHYNEQFF. The CDR3 DNA follows: TGTGCCAGCAGCGTAGGACACTACAATGAGCAGTTCTTC. Using reference TRBV9 and TRBJ2-1 for the parts outside the CDR3, the full variable domain is DSGVTQTPKHLITATGQRVTLRCSPRSGDLSVYWYQQSLDQGLQFLIQYYNGEERAKGNILERFSAQQFPDLHSELNLSSLELGDSALYFCASSVGHYNEQFFGPGTRLTVL.

This clonotype was seen ten or more times. The chain couples TRBV24-1 to TRBJ2-2; D perhaps matches TRBD2 (5 bases). The germline V and J ends were trimmed by 2 bases and 0 bases, with 9 bases remaining between them. This CDR3 has 16 residues. Germline CDR1 and CDR2: KGHDR and SFDVKD. The CDR3 DNA follows: TGTGCCACCAGTGATTACGGGGTAACGAACACCGGGGAGCTGTTTTTT. It codes for CATSDYGVTNTGELFF.

The rearrangement links TRBV9 to TRBJ2-3, with D perhaps TRBD2 (5 bases). Trimming cost V 0 bases and J 6 bases, with 14 bases left between them. The CDR3 is made up of 15 amino acids. Germline CDR1 SGDLS, CDR2 YYNGEE. Here the CDR3 reads CASSVASRGWDTQYF. CDR3 in DNA: TGTGCCAGCAGCGTAGCTAGCAGAGGATGGGATACGCAGTATTTT.